The T cell receptor beta chain under discussion was sequenced for a study of T cell responses to AZD1222 COVID-19 vaccine. Study-level findings and limits: The reported proportion of spike-specific TCRs targeting unmutated variant regions was nearly half. Spike-specific TCR breadth and depth grew following two AZD1222 doses.

The CDR3 runs 19 residues. Trimming took 1 base from V and 2 from J; bases not matched to a gene: 17. From germline, CDR1 is MDHEN and CDR2 SYDVKM. This clone was detected only a few times. Its antigen is undetermined. Sequencing was performed with immunoSEQ multiplex PCR; in TCRdb, only in-frame clones are kept and a portion is missing. This sample carries about 110,000 clones, around 90% of them seen once, and the ten largest clones take approximately 3%. The source was peripheral blood, collected on day 0 of MenACWY control vaccination. The sequence was collected from an adult in good health. The chain carries TRBV28 and TRBJ2-7; 7 bases map to TRBD1. The CDR3 protein is CASSLSGNWYGTVAYEQYF. CDR3 bases: TGTGCCAGCAGTTTATCCGGGAATTGGTATGGGACAGTAGCCTACGAGCAGTACTTC.